This T cell receptor (beta chain) was retrieved from a study of shared clonotypes between healthy human individuals. Researchers partitioned CD4+ cells into CD45RA+ naive and CD45RA-negative memory subsets. Trimming took off 1 base at V and 2 bases at J, with 11 bases between the two ends. Germline CDR1 LNHNV, CDR2 YYDKDF (reference sequence). The CDR3 loop spans 15 amino acids. The protocol was immunoSEQ multiplex PCR, while the TCRdb copy is restricted to in-frame clones and leaves out a portion. The sample holds roughly 300,000 clones, roughly 70% seen once. The chain links TRBV15 to TRBJ1-2; possible D gene TRBD1, 5 bases. Sample: memory CD4+ T cells sorted from blood. The subset is: CD45RA-negative fraction. This receptor was obtained from a man aged 30 to 39 in good health. DNA of the CDR3: TGTGCCACCAGCAGAGGTGGGGACCGCAACTATGGCTACACCTTC. It yields the protein CATSRGGDRNYGYTF.